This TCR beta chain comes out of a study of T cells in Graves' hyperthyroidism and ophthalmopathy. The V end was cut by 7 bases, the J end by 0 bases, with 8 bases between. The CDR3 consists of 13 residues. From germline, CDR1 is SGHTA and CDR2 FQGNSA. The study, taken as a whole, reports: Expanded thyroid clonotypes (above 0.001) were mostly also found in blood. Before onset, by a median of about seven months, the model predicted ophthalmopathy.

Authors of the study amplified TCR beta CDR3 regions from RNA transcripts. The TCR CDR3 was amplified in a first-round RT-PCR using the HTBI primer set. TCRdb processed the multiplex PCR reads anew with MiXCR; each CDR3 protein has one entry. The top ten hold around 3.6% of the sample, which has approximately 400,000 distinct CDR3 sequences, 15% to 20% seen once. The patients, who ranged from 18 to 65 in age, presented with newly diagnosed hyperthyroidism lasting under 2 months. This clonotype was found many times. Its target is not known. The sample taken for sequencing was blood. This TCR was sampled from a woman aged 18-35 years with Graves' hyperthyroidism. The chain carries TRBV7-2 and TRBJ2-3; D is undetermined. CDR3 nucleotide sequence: TGTGCCAGCATGGAGTGGAGCACAGATACGCAGTATTTT. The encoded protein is CASMEWSTDTQYF.